The next 12 T cell receptor beta chains were all read from a single sample in a study of vaccination and CD4 T cells after COVID-19. Treatment given: approximately 9-day PBMC culture with coronavirus spike peptide pools or control peptides (ViraFEST assay). The Oncomine TCR Beta short-read assay sequenced DNA from cultured CD4+ T cells. TCRdb passed the PCR reads through MiXCR, listing each CDR3 protein once. The table lists some 10,000 distinct CDR3 sequences, 45% of them singletons. The antigens for these receptors are not known. Sequencing was done on a sample of CD4+ T cells from blood, cultured in vitro. These receptor sequences come from a human donor who had recovered from COVID-19.

This chain uses TRBV5-1 with TRBJ2-5; the D gene is possibly TRBD2 (5 bases). V gave up 5 bases and J gave up 3 bases, with 8 bases separating them. CDR1 and CDR2 from the germline V gene are SGHRS and YFSETQ. CDR3 length equals 12 residues. CDR3 region: CASRVREETQYF. CDR3 nucleotide sequence: TGCGCCAGCAGGGTGAGGGAAGAGACCCAGTACTTC.

This clonotype turned up a few times. V and J are TRBV19 and TRBJ1-1, with D possibly being TRBD1 (5 bases). V was cut by 5 bases and J by 9 bases, with 25 bases left in between. Germline V gene sequence: CDR1 LNHDA, CDR2 SQIVND (reference sequence). CDR3 length: 16 amino acids. The CDR3 reads CASSSGTTTRIPKAFF. The CDR3 region has the DNA TGTGCCAGTAGTTCTGGGACCACCACACGTATACCCAAAGCTTTCTTT.

This clonotype was counted only a few times. This CDR3 reads CASSRGQNNYGYTF. CDR3 coding DNA: TGTGCCAGCAGTCGGGGACAGAACAACTATGGCTACACCTTC. V is TRBV6-1 and J is TRBJ1-2; 7 bases are shared with TRBD1. Germline CDR1 MNHNS, CDR2 SASEGT. Losses at the gene ends were 5 bases for V and 2 bases for J; bases not matched to a gene: 5. This CDR3 spans 14 amino acids.

In its sample, this clonotype was seen a few times. The CDR3 spells CASSYSWQMNTEAFF. In DNA, the CDR3 is TGTGCCAGCAGTTACTCGTGGCAGATGAACACTGAAGCTTTCTTT. The chain uses TRBV6-5 and TRBJ1-1; no firm D call. The CDR3 contains 15 residues. The V end was cut by 0 bases, the J end by 0 bases, with 8 bases between. The germline gives CDR1 MNHEY, CDR2 SVGAGI.

This clonotype was seen a handful of times. The chain links TRBV12-3 or TRBV12-4 to TRBJ2-5; unclear D gene. The CDR3 covers 12 residues. The V end lost 5 bases, the J end lost 6 bases, and 10 bases lay between the germline ends. CDR3 bases: TGTGCCAGCAGTATACCTTCCAAGACCCAGTACTTC. Residues: CASSIPSKTQYF.

CDR3 DNA: TGTGCCAGCAGTTTATTAGGAACCAATGAGCAGTTCTTC. Amino acids: CASSLLGTNEQFF. The chain joins TRBV27 to TRBJ2-1; D remains unclear. This CDR3 has 13 amino acids. Trimming took 1 base from V and 6 from J, leaving 7 bases between them. Germline CDR1 reads MNHEY; CDR2 reads SMNVEV (reference sequence).

The chain recombines TRBV19 with TRBJ1-1; 9 bases are shared with TRBD1. CDR3 length: 13 residues. Trimming took 7 bases from V and 3 from J; bases not matched to a gene: 3. Germline CDR1 reads LNHDA; CDR2 reads SQIVND (reference sequence). This CDR3 reads CASKGQGHTEAFF. DNA of the CDR3: TGTGCCAGTAAAGGACAGGGGCACACTGAAGCTTTCTTT. Full variable domain (rest looked up from reference TRBV19 and TRBJ1-1): DGGITQSPKYLFRKEGQNVTLSCEQNLNHDAMYWYRQDPGQGLRLIYYSQIVNDFQKGDIAEGYSVSREKKESFPLTVTSAQKNPTAFYLCASKGQGHTEAFFGQGTRLTVV.

This chain links TRBV12-5 with TRBJ1-2; D gene ambiguous. Trimming took 8 bases from V and 3 from J, leaving 10 bases between them. CDR1 LGHNT and CDR2 FRNRAP come from the germline V gene. This CDR3 is built from 12 residues. The CDR3 spells CASSREDYGYTF. The CDR3 coding sequence is TGTGCTAGTTCGAGGGAGGACTATGGCTACACCTTC. The complete variable domain, with remaining parts taken from reference TRBV12-5 and TRBJ1-2, reads DARVTQTPRHKVTEMGQEVTMRCQPILGHNTVFWYRQTMMQGLELLAYFRNRAPLDDSGMPKDRFSAEMPDATLATLKIQPSEPRDSAVYFCASSREDYGYTFGSGTRLTVV.

By share, this clonotype ranks as medium-sized (0.01 to 0.1%). V and J are TRBV7-2 and TRBJ2-6, with D hard to call. Per the germline V gene, CDR1 is SGHTA and CDR2 is FQGNSA. V gave up 5 bases and J gave up 1 base, with 9 bases separating them. CDR3 length: 15 residues. The CDR3 DNA reads TGTGCCAGCAGCCAATATGAGTCTGGGGCCAACGTCCTGACTTTC. As protein: CASSQYESGANVLTF.

This clonotype has only a few counts. The chain employs TRBV20-1 and TRBJ2-7, with TRBD2 identical over 8 bases. The CDR3 has 15 residues. V lost 0 bases to trimming and J lost 0 bases; unmatched junction nucleotides: 4. Per the germline V gene, CDR1 is DFQATT and CDR2 is SNEGSKA (reference sequence). The CDR3 DNA reads as TGCAGTGCTAGAGATTTAGCGGGGAGCTCCTACGAGCAGTACTTC. Translating gives CSARDLAGSSYEQYF.

CDR3 residues: CAWSVTRNTEAFF. Written as DNA, the CDR3 is TGTGCCTGGAGTGTAACGAGGAACACTGAAGCTTTCTTT. The chain has TRBV30 and TRBJ1-1; no firm D call. The V end was cut by 0 bases, the J end by 1 base, with 6 bases between. The CDR3 extends over 13 amino acids. Looked up from germline, CDR1 is GTSNPN and CDR2 is SVGIG (reference sequence).

This chain links TRBV10-3 with TRBJ2-7; D tentatively reads TRBD1 or TRBD2 (6 bases each). The V gene's germline CDR1 is ENHRY and CDR2 SYGVKD. V lost 2 bases and J lost 3, with 11 bases in between. The CDR3 runs to 14 residues. CDR3 sequence reads: CAISEAGHRYEQYF. For the CDR3, the DNA is TGTGCCATCAGTGAGGCGGGACACCGCTACGAGCAGTACTTC.